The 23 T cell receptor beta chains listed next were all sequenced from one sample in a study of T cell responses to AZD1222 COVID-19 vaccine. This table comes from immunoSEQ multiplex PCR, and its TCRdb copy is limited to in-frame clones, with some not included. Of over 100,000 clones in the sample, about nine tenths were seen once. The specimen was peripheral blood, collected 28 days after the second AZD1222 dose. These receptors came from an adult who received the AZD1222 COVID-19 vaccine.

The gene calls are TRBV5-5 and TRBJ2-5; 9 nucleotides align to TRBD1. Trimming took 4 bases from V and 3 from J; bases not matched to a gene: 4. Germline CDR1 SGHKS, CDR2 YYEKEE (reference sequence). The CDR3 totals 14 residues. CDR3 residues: CASSRQGGEETQYF. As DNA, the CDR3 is TGTGCCAGCAGCCGACAGGGGGGAGAAGAGACCCAGTACTTC.

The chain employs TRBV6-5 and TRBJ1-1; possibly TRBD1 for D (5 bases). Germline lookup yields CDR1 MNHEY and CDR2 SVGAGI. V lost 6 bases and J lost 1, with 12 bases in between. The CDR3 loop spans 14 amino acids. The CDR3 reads CASRLGHGNTEAFF. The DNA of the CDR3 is TGTGCCAGCAGGCTCGGACACGGGAACACTGAAGCTTTCTTT.

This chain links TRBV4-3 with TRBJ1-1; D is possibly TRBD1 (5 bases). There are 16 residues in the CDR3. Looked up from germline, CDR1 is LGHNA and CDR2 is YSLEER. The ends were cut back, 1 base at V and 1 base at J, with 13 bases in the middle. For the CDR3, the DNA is TGCGCCAGCAGCCAAGGTTGGGGGAGAACGAACACTGAAGCTTTCTTT. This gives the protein CASSQGWGRTNTEAFF.

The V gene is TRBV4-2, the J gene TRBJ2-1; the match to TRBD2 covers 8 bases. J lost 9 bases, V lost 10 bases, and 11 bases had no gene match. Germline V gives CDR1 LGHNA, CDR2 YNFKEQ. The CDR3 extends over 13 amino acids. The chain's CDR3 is CATTGTRIREQFF. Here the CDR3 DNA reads TGTGCCACAACGGGGACTAGAATTCGTGAGCAGTTCTTC.

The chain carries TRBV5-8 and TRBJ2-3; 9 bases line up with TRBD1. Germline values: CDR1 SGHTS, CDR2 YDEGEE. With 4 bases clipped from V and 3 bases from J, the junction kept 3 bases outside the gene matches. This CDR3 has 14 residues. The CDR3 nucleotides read TGTGCCAGCAGCCGACAGGGGGTGACAGATACGCAGTATTTT. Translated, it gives CASSRQGVTDTQYF.

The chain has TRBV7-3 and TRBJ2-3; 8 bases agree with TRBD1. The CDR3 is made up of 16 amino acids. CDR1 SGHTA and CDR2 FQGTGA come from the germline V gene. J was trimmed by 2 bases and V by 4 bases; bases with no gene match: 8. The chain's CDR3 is CASSSSGGSATDTQYF. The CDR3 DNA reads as TGTGCCAGCAGCTCATCAGGGGGCTCTGCCACAGATACGCAGTATTTT.

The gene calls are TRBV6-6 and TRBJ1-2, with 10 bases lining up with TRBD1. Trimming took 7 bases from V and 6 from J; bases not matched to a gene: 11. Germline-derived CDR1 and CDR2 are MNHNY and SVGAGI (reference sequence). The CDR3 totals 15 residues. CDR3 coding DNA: TGTGCCAGCATCCCCGGGACAGGGGATCGGAATGGCTACACCTTC. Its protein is CASIPGTGDRNGYTF.

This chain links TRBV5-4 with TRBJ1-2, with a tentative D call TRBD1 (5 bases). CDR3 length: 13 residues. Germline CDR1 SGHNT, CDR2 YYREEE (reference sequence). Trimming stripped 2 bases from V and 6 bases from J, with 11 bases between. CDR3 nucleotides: TGTGCCAGCAGCTTCCTTCGGGGCAATGGCTACACCTTC. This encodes CASSFLRGNGYTF.

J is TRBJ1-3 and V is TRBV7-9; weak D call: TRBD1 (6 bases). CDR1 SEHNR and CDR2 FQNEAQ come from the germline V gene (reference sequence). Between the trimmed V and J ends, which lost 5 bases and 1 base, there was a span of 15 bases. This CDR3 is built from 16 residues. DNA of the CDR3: TGTGCCAGCAGCGCCCAGGGGCTGAGTTCTGGAAACACCATATATTTT. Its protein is CASSAQGLSSGNTIYF.

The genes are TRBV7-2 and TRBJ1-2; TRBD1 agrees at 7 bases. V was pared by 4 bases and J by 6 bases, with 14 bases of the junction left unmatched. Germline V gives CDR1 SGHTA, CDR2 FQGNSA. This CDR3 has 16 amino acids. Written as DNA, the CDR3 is TGTGCCAGCAGCTCACAGGGGCCCATAATGGTGAATGGCTACACCTTC. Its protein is CASSSQGPIMVNGYTF.

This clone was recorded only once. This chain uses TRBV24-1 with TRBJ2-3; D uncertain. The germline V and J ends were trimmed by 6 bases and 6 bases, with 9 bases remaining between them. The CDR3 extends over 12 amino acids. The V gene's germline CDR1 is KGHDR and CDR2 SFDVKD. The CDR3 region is CATSRMGDTQYF. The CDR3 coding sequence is TGTGCCACCAGTCGCATGGGGGATACGCAGTATTTT.

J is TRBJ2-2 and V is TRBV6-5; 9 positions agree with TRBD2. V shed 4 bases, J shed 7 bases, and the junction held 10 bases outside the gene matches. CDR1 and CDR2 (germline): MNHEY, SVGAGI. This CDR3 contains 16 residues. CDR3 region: CASSLRGGAVIGELFF. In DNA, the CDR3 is TGTGCCAGCAGTTTGCGCGGGGGGGCCGTGATCGGGGAGCTGTTTTTT.

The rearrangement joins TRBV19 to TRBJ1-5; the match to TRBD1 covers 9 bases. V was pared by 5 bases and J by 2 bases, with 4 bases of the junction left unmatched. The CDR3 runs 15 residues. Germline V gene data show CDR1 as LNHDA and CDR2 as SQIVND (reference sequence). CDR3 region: CASSSTGGRNQPQHF. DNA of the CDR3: TGTGCCAGTAGTTCAACAGGGGGCCGCAATCAGCCCCAGCATTTT.

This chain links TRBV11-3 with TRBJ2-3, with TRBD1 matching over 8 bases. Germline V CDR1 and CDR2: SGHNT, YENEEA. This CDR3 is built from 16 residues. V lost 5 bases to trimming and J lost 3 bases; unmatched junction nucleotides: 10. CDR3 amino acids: CASSKRTGRGTDTQYF. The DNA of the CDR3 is TGTGCCAGCAGCAAGAGGACAGGGAGAGGAACAGATACGCAGTATTTT. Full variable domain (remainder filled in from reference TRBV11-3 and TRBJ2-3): EAGVVQSPRYKIIEKKQPVAFWCNPISGHNTLYWYLQNLGQGPELLIRYENEEAVDDSQLPKDRFSAERLKGVDSTLKIQPAELGDSAVYLCASSKRTGRGTDTQYFGPGTRLTVL.

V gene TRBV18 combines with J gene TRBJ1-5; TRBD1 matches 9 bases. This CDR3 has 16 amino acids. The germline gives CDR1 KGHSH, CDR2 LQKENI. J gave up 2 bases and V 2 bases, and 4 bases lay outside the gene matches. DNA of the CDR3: TGTGCCAGCTCACCAATCGGGACAGGGCGCAATCAGCCCCAGCATTTT. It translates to CASSPIGTGRNQPQHF.

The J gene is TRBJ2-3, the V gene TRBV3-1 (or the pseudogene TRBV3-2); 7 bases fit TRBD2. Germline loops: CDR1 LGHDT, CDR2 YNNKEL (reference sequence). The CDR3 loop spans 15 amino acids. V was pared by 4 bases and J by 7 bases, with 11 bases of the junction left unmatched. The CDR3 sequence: CASSPPGLPIYTQYF. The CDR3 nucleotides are TGTGCCAGCAGCCCTCCGGGACTACCGATTTATACGCAGTATTTT.

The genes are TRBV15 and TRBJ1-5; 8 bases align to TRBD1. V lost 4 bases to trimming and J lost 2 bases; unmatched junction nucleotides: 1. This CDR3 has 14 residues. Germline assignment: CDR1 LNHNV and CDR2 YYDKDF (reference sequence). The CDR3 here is CATSKDRGNQPQHF. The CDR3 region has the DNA TGTGCCACCAGCAAGGACAGGGGCAATCAGCCCCAGCATTTT.

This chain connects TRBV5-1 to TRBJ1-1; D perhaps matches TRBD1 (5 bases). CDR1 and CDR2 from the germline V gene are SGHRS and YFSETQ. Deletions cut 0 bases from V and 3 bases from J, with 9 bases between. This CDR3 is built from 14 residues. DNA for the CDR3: TGCGCCAGCAGCTTGGACTTGGGGGACACTGAAGCTTTCTTT. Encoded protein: CASSLDLGDTEAFF.

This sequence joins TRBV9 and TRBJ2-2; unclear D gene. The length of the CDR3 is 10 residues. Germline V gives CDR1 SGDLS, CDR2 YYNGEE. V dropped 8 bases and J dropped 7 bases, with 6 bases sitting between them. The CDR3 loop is CARTNGELFF. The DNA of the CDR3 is TGTGCCAGAACAAACGGGGAGCTGTTTTTT.

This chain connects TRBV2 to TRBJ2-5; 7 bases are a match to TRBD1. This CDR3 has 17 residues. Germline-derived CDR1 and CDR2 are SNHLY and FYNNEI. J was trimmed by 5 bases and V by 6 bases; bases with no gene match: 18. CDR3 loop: CASSLVGGEIRSETQYF. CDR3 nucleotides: TGTGCCAGCAGCCTTGTAGGGGGCGAGATTCGGTCGGAGACCCAGTACTTC.

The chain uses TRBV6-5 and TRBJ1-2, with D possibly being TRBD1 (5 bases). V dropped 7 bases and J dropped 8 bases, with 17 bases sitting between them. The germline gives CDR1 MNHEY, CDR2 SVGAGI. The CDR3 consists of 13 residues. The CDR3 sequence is CASTVSGGNGYTF. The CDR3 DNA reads TGTGCCAGCACCGTCAGCGGGGGGAACGGCTACACCTTC.

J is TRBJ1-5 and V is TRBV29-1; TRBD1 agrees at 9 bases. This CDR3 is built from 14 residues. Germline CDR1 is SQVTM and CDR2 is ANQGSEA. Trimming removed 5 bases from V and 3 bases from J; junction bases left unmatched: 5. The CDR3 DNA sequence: TGCAGCGTTTCCGACAGGGGGGTCAATCAGCCCCAGCATTTT. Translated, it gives CSVSDRGVNQPQHF.

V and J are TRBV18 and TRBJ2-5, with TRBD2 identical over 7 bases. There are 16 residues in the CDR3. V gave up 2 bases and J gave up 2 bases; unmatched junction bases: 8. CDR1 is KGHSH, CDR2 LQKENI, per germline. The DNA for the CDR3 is TGTGCCAGCTCACCAAGGGAGGGTCATATACAAGAGACCCAGTACTTC. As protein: CASSPREGHIQETQYF.